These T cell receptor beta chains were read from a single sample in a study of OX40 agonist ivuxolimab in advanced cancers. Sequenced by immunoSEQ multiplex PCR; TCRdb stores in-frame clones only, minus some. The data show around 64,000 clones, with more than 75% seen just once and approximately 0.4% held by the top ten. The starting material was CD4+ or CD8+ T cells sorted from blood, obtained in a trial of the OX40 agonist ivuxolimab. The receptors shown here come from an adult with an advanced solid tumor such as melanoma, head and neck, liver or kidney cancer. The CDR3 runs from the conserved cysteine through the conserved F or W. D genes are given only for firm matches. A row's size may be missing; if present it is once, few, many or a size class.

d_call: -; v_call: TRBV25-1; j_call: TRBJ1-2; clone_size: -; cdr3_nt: TGTGCCAGCAGTGAAATTATCGGGGGAGACAACTATGGCTACACCTTC; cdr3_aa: CASSEIIGGDNYGYTF
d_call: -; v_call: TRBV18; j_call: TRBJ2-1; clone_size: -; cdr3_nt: TGTGCCAGCTCACTTTTACAGGCCAATGAGCAGTTCTTC; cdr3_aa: CASSLLQANEQFF
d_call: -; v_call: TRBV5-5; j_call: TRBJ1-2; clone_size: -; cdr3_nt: TGTGCCAGCACCTTGGGGTGGAACTATGGCTACACCTTC; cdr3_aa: CASTLGWNYGYTF
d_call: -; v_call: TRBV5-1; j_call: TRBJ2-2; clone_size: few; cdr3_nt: TGCGCCAGCAGCTCCCTAGGTGGCAGCGGGGAGCTGTTTTTT; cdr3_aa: CASSSLGGSGELFF
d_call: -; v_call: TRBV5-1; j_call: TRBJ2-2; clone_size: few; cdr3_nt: TGCGCCAGCAGCTTGGTCGGCAGTAACACCGGGGAGCTGTTTTTT; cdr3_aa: CASSLVGSNTGELFF
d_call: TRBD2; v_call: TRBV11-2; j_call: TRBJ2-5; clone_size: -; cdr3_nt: TGTGCCAGCAGCTTTAGCCCGACTAGCGGGGCACTGGAGACCCAGTACTTC; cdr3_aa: CASSFSPTSGALETQYF
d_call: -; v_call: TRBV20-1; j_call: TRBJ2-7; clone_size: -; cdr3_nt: TGCAGTGCTAGGTTGGAGAACGAGCAGTACTTC; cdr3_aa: CSARLENEQYF
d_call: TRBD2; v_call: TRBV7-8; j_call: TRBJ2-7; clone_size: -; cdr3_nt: TGTGCCAGCAGCCCCCAGCTACTAGCGGGAGCCTACGAGCAGTACTTC; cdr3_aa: CASSPQLLAGAYEQYF
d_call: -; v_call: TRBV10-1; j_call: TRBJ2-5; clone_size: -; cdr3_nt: TGCGCCAGCACCCGAAGGGGCGAGACCCAGTACTTC; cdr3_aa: CASTRRGETQYF
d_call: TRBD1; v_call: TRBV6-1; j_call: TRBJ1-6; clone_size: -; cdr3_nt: TGTGCCAGCATTGTCGGACAGGGCAGTGATTCACCCCTCCACTTT; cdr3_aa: CASIVGQGSDSPLHF
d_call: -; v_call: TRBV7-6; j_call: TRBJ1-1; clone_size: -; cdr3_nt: TGTGCCAGCAGCTCTGGACACCTGAACACTGAAGCTTTCTTT; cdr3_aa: CASSSGHLNTEAFF
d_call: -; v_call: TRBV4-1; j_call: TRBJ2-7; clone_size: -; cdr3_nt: TGCGCCAGCAGCCTAACCTGGGGGCACGAGCAGTACTTC; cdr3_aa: CASSLTWGHEQYF
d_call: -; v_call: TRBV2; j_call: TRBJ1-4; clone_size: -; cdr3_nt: TGTGCCAGCAGGGGAGGGGCTGGGGAAAAACTGTTTTTT; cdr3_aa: CASRGGAGEKLFF
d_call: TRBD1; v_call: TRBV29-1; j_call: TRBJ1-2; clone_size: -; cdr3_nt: TGCAGCGGGACCGGGACAGGAGCATATGGCTACACCTTC; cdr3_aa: CSGTGTGAYGYTF
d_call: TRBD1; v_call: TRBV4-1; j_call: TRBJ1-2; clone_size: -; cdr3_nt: TGCGCCAGCAGCCAGGGACAGGGCCAGAACTATGGCTACACCTTC; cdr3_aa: CASSQGQGQNYGYTF
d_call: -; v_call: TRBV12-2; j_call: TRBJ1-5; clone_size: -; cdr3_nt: TGTGCAAGTCGCTTATTGGCGTATAGCAATCAGCCCCAGCATTTT; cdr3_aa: CASRLLAYSNQPQHF
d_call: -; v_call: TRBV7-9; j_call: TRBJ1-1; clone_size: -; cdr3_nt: TGTGCCAGCAGCCAAGAAAACACTGAAGCTTTCTTT; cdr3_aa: CASSQENTEAFF
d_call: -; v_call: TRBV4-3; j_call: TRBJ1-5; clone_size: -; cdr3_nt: TGCGCCAGCAGCCAAGAAGTGGAAAGTCAGCCCCAGCATTTT; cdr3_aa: CASSQEVESQPQHF
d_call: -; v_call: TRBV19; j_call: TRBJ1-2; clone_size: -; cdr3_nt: TGTGCCAGTAGTTCCCGACTTTTTAATGGCTACACCTTC; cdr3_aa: CASSSRLFNGYTF
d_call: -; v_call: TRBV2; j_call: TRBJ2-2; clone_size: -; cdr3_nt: TGTGCCAGCAGTGCTTTGACCGCGAACACCGGGGAGCTGTTTTTT; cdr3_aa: CASSALTANTGELFF
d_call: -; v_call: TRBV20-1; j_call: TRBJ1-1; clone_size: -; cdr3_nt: TGCAGTGCCGCTGAAAACACTGAAGCTTTCTTT; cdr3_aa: CSAAENTEAFF
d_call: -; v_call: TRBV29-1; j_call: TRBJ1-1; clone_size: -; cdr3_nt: TGCAGCGTTGATTCCGGGAACACTGAAGCTTTCTTT; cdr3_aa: CSVDSGNTEAFF
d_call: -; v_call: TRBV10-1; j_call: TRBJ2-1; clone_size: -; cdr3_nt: TGCGCAAAAACGGGTGGGACCTACAATGAGCAGTTCTTC; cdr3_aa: CAKTGGTYNEQFF
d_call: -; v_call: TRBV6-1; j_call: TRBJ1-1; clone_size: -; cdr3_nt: TGTGCCAGCAGTGAAGTGGGGGCCGGGACTGAAGCTTTCTTT; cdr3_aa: CASSEVGAGTEAFF
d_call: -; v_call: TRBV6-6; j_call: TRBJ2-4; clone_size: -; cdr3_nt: TGTGCCAGCAGTTACGGGGGGGCCGACAAAAACATTCAGTACTTC; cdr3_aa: CASSYGGADKNIQYF
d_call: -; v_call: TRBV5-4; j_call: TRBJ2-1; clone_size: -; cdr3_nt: TGTGCCAGCAGCTTGGCGGGTCTAGTCTCCTACAATGAGCAGTTCTTC; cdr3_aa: CASSLAGLVSYNEQFF
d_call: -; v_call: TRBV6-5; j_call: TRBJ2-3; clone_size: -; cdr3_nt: TGTGCCAGCAGTTCAGCCACAGATACGCAGTATTTT; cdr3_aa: CASSSATDTQYF
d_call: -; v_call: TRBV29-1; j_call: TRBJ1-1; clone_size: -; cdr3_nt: TGCAGCGTTGAGAGGGGCTCGAACACTGAAGCTTTCTTT; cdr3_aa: CSVERGSNTEAFF
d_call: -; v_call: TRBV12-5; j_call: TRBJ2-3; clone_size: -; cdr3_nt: TGTGCTAGTGGTATAACCCGACAGACAGATACGCAGTATTTT; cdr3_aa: CASGITRQTDTQYF
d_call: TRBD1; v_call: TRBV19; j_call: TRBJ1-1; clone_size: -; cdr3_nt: TGTGCCAGTAGTATCGTCACAGGGGGCACTGAAGCTTTCTTT; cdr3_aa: CASSIVTGGTEAFF
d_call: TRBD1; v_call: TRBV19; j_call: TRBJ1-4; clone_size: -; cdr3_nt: TGTGCCAGTAGTTATGGACAGGGGAATGAAAAACTGTTTTTT; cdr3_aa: CASSYGQGNEKLFF
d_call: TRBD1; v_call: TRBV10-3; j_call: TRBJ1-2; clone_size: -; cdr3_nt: TGTGCCATCAGTGATACCAGGGGGCAGAGCTATGGCTACACCTTC; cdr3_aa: CAISDTRGQSYGYTF
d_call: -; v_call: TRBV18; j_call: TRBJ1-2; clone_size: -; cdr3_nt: TGTGCCAGCTCACCACCCAGGGCCGGAGACTATGGCTACACCTTC; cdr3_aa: CASSPPRAGDYGYTF
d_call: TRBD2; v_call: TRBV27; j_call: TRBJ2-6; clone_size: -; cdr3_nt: TGTGCCAGCATCGTGGGAGGGGCTGGGGCCAACGTCCTGACTTTC; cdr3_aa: CASIVGGAGANVLTF
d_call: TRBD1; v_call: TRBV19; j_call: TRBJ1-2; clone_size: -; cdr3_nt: TGTGCCAGTAGTATCCAACCGCCCCGGGACAGGAACTATGGCTACACCTTC; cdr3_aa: CASSIQPPRDRNYGYTF
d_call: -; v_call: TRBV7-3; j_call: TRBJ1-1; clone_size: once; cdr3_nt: TGTGCCAGCAGCTTAGGGGGCTACAGGGTAAACACTGAAGCTTTCTTT; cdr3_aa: CASSLGGYRVNTEAFF
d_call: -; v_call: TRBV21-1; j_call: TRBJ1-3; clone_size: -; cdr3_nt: TGTGCCAGCAGCAAAGCGCTATCTCCCTCTGGAAACACCATATATTTT; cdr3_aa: CASSKALSPSGNTIYF
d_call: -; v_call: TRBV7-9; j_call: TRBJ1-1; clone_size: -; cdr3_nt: TGTGCCAGCAGATCTACATGGATAGCGGGGGATAGAGCTGAAGCTTTCTTT; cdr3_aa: CASRSTWIAGDRAEAFF
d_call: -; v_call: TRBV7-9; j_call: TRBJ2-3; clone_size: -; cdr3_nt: TGTGCCAGCAGCTTAGCGGGTCGAGGGATAGATACGCAGTATTTT; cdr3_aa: CASSLAGRGIDTQYF
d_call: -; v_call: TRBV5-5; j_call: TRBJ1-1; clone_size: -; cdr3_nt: TGTGCCAGCAGCTTGGTCGGCAAGACTGAAGCTTTCTTT; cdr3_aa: CASSLVGKTEAFF
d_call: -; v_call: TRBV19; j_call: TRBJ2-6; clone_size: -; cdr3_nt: TGTGCCAGTAGTATGGCCAGGGGCGGATTACCGGGGGCCAACGTCCTGACTTTC; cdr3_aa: CASSMARGGLPGANVLTF
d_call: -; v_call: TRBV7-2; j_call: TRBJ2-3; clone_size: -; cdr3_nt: TGTGCCAGCAGCTTAGTTAAGGGTGCAGATACGCAGTATTTT; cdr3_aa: CASSLVKGADTQYF
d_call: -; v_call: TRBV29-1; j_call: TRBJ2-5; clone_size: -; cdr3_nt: TGCAGCGTTGATCGGCAGGGAGAGACCCAGTACTTC; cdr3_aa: CSVDRQGETQYF
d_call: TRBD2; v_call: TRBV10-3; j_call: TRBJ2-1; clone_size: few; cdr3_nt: TGTGCCATCAGGGGGACTAGCGGGAGAGAGGGTAATGAGCAGTTCTTC; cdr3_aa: CAIRGTSGREGNEQFF
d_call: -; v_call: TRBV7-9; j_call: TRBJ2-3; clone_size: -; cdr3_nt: TGTGCCAGCAGCTTATATGGGGATACGCAGTATTTT; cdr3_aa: CASSLYGDTQYF
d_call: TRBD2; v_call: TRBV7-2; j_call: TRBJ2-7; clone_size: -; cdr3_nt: TGTGCCAGCAGCTTAAACGGACTAGCGGAGGTTCGCGAGCAGTACTTC; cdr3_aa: CASSLNGLAEVREQYF
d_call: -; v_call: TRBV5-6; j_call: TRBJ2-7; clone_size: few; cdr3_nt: TGTGCCAGCAGCTTGTATCCGCTGACGGTACTCTCCTACGAGCAGTACTTC; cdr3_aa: CASSLYPLTVLSYEQYF